This T cell receptor (beta chain) is from a study of blood T cell repertoires in COVID-19. The method was immunoSEQ multiplex PCR; TCRdb's version includes in-frame clones alone and lacks a portion of them. The sample lists over 250,000 clones, 84% occurring once. Seattle cases were enrolled at active infection and followed longitudinally. The CDR3 is 13 residues long. The germline V gene has CDR1 SGHTA and CDR2 FQGNSA. Deletions cut 3 bases from V and 7 bases from J, with 10 bases between. The sample was peripheral blood. The chain employs TRBV7-2 and TRBJ2-1; weak D call: TRBD1 (6 bases). The TCR sequence derives from a human donor with COVID-19, enrolled during active disease. The donor label of this sample is uncertain. CDR3 in amino acids: CASSFQGRNEQFF. In DNA, the CDR3 is TGTGCCAGCAGCTTTCAGGGGAGAAATGAGCAGTTCTTC.